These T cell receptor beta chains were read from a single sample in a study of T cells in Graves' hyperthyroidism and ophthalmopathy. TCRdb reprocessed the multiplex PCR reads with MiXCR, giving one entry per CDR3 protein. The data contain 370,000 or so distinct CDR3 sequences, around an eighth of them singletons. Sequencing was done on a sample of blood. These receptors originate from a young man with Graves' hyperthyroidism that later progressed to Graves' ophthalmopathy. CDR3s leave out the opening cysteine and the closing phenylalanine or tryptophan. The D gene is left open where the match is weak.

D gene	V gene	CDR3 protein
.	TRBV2	ASSQQGSLNTEAF
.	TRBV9	ASSVAGRGGVGYGYT
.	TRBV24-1	ATSDWLYQETQY
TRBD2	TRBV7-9	ASSPRTSGGYEQY
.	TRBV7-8	ASSTWDKYEQY
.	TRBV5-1	ASSPTSHGAEAF
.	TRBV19	ASSIKCPTRTGELF
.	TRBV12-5	ASVRGGIWTEAF
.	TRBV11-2	ASSLDRSWDVTYEQY
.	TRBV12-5	ASGLFLAAD
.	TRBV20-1	SAGSYGYT
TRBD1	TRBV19	ASSMSGGYTEAF
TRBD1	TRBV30	AWSGVYGQVNNEQF
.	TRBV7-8	ASSSPERNHYNEQF
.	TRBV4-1	ASSQDRRLLF
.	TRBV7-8	ASSLVWVGTGELF
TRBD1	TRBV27	ASSLRGRTGGSPLH
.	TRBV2	ASRKGIGSTDTQY
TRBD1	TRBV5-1	ASSWTGDSNQPQH
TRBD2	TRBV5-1	ASSSTPGLGRQETQY
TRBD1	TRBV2	ASSELAKGATGELF
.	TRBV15	ATSRAKGGSKDNEQF
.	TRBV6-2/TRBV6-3	ATGGPTTNTGELF
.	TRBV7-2	ASSLEGGYEKLF
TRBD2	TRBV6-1	ASSAPGGAGELF
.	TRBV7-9	ASSLWDGQY
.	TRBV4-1	ASRVTAQVYEGT
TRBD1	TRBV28	ASSVGQGNDQPQH
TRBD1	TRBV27	ASSFLGQGGNRDTQY
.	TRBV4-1	ASSQEPRSSYNSPLH
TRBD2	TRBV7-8	ASSLGRGLRDYSYEQY
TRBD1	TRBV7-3	ASSLRTGKDTQY
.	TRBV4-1	ASSTRALAVFTDTQY
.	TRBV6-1	ASSLYRNTGELF
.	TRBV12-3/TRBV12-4	ASSPGKAGNTIY
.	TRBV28	GISDMAGASHEKLF
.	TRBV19	ASSKIATNEKLF
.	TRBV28	ASSASSGEQF
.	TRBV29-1	SVDEQGGYT
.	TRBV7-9	ASSAPGRSNTEAF